These T cell receptor beta chains were read from a single sample in a study of T cells in Graves' hyperthyroidism and ophthalmopathy. TCRdb ran MiXCR on the multiplex PCR reads and lists one entry per CDR3 protein. The table records fewer than 800,000 distinct CDR3 sequences, approximately 16% of them present only once. Sequences were obtained from blood. The source of these receptors is a man aged 18 to 29 with Graves' hyperthyroidism. CDR3s include the opening cysteine and the closing phenylalanine or tryptophan. D genes are given only for firm matches. Rows give clone size only sometimes, using once, few, many, or a class for an expanded clone.

TRBJ2-1,TRBV3-1,NA,few,CASSQLTRISYNEQFF,TGTGCCAGCAGCCAGCTAACTAGGATCTCCTACAATGAGCAGTTCTTC
TRBJ1-5,TRBV6-2/TRBV6-3,NA,few,CASWAAVGANQPQHF,TGTGCCAGCTGGGCAGCCGTCGGTGCCAATCAGCCCCAGCATTTT
TRBJ1-6,TRBV3-1,NA,few,CASSQVDAYNSPLHF,TGTGCCAGCAGCCAAGTCGACGCGTATAATTCACCCCTCCACTTT
TRBJ2-1,TRBV20-1,NA,many,CSGSGFNEQFF,TGCAGTGGTTCGGGGTTCAATGAGCAGTTCTTC
TRBJ2-3,TRBV7-2,TRBD2,many,CASSFSSSGDTQYF,TGTGCCAGCAGCTTCAGCTCTAGCGGAGATACGCAGTATTTT
TRBJ2-5,TRBV2,TRBD1,many,CASSRDRGEETQYF,TGTGCCAGCAGCCGGGACAGGGGTGAGGAGACCCAGTACTTC
TRBJ2-1,TRBV11-2,TRBD2,NA,CASSSGTSGFYNEQFF,TGTGCCAGCAGCTCAGGGACTAGCGGGTTCTACAATGAGCAGTTCTTC
TRBJ2-1,TRBV12-3/TRBV12-4,TRBD2,many,CASSLSLGTMYNEQFF,TGTGCCAGCAGTCTCTCCCTCGGGACTATGTACAATGAGCAGTTCTTC
TRBJ2-7,TRBV6-1,NA,many,CASSAPGSYEQYF,TGTGCCAGCAGTGCACCGGGGTCCTACGAGCAGTACTTC
TRBJ1-2,TRBV7-9,NA,NA,CASSASFGTRRGYTF,TGTGCCAGCAGCGCATCATTCGGGACTCGAAGGGGCTACACCTTC
TRBJ2-1,TRBV6-1,NA,many,CASSVGADEQFF,TGTGCCAGCAGTGTTGGGGCAGATGAGCAGTTCTTC
TRBJ1-2,TRBV30,TRBD1,many,CAWTDMTGGRYGYTF,TGTGCCTGGACCGATATGACAGGGGGCCGCTATGGCTACACCTTC
TRBJ2-3,TRBV5-4,TRBD2,NA,CASSSGTSGRDRDTQYF,TGTGCCAGCAGCTCGGGGACTAGCGGGAGGGACAGAGATACGCAGTATTTT
TRBJ2-7,TRBV11-2,NA,few,CASSQTPGQPEPEQYF,TGTGCCAGCAGCCAAACCCCGGGACAACCGGAGCCCGAGCAGTACTTC
TRBJ1-2,TRBV27,TRBD1,few,CASSKGQGLPGFGYTF,TGTGCCAGCAGTAAAGGACAGGGTCTCCCGGGATTCGGCTACACCTTC
TRBJ2-3,TRBV7-3,NA,few,CTSSLSIGASDTQYF,TGTACCAGCAGCTTATCCATAGGGGCTTCAGATACGCAGTATTTT
TRBJ2-1,TRBV29-1,NA,few,CSAEGSGNEQFF,TGCAGCGCCGAGGGGTCGGGTAATGAGCAGTTCTTC
TRBJ2-3,TRBV29-1,NA,few,CSVEGFKYSTDTQYF,TGCAGCGTCGAAGGCTTCAAGTATAGCACAGATACGCAGTATTTT
TRBJ2-1,TRBV27,NA,many,CASSRSTALEQFF,TGTGCCAGCAGTCGGTCGACGGCTCTAGAGCAGTTCTTC
TRBJ2-1,TRBV28,NA,few,CASSFSVEQFF,TGTGCCAGCAGTTTTAGCGTGGAGCAGTTCTTC
TRBJ2-7,TRBV6-2/TRBV6-3,TRBD1,many,CASSYGPGQSSYEQYF,TGTGCCAGCAGTTACGGTCCGGGACAGAGCTCCTACGAGCAGTACTTC
TRBJ2-2,TRBV11-2,TRBD2,many,CASSLDPGGRTGELFF,TGTGCCAGCAGCTTAGACCCGGGGGGGAGAACCGGGGAGCTGTTTTTT
TRBJ2-7,TRBV10-1,NA,NA,CASSEVIGNEQYF,TGCGCCAGCAGTGAAGTGATAGGTAACGAGCAGTACTTC
TRBJ2-2,TRBV7-9,NA,few,CASSLDHRNTGELFF,TGTGCCAGCAGCTTAGACCATCGGAACACCGGGGAGCTGTTTTTT
TRBJ2-1,TRBV11-2,TRBD1,NA,CASSLVMQGAYNEQFF,TGTGCCAGCAGCTTAGTTATGCAGGGGGCTTACAATGAGCAGTTCTTC
TRBJ2-7,TRBV4-2,NA,NA,CASSQGTRSYEQYF,TGTGCCAGCAGCCAAGGCACGCGCTCCTACGAGCAGTACTTC
TRBJ2-5,TRBV25-1,TRBD1,once,CAALGQLPGETQYF,TGTGCCGCCTTGGGACAGCTTCCGGGAGAGACCCAGTACTTC
TRBJ2-7,TRBV18,TRBD2,NA,CASSPQGLAVPSYEQYF,TGTGCCAGCTCACCACAGGGGCTAGCGGTACCCTCCTACGAGCAGTACTTC
TRBJ2-2,TRBV24-1,NA,NA,CATSERDLAVGTGELFF,TGTGCCACCAGTGAAAGGGACTTAGCCGTCGGCACCGGGGAGCTGTTTTTT
TRBJ2-1,TRBV15,TRBD2,few,CATSRDPGGGTSKYDEQFF,TGTGCCACCAGCAGAGACCCGGGAGGGGGGACTAGCAAGTACGATGAGCAGTTCTTC
TRBJ2-5,TRBV5-5,TRBD1,many,CASSLVTGGGETQYF,TGTGCCAGCAGCTTGGTTACAGGGGGAGGAGAGACCCAGTACTTC
TRBJ2-3,TRBV2,NA,many,CASSDQGRTDTQYF,TGTGCCAGCAGTGACCAGGGGAGGACAGATACGCAGTATTTT
TRBJ2-1,TRBV6-2/TRBV6-3,TRBD2,NA,CASRRLAGIYEQFF,TGTGCCAGCCGTCGACTAGCGGGGATCTACGAGCAGTTCTTC
TRBJ2-7,TRBV20-1,TRBD2,many,CSAWTGTSGSYEQYF,TGCAGTGCTTGGACCGGGACTAGCGGGTCCTACGAGCAGTACTTC
TRBJ1-1,TRBV20-1,NA,many,CSASPGTKAFF,TGCAGTGCTAGTCCCGGGACAAAAGCTTTCTTT
TRBJ1-1,TRBV2,NA,many,CATFPGRMNTEAFF,TGTGCCACCTTCCCAGGACGGATGAACACTGAAGCTTTCTTT
TRBJ2-1,TRBV11-2,TRBD2,many,CASSPWEGMNEQFF,TGTGCCAGCAGCCCGTGGGAGGGGATGAATGAGCAGTTCTTC
TRBJ1-4,TRBV15,NA,few,CATSRVGGGEKLFF,TGTGCCACCAGCAGAGTCGGGGGAGGCGAAAAACTGTTTTTT
TRBJ1-3,TRBV18,NA,many,CASSPPGDSGNTIYF,TGTGCCAGCTCACCCCCTGGTGACTCTGGAAACACCATATATTTT
TRBJ2-1,TRBV6-2/TRBV6-3,TRBD2,few,CASSYSPGLAHREQFF,TGTGCCAGCAGTTACTCCCCGGGACTAGCGCATCGTGAGCAGTTCTTC
TRBJ2-2,TRBV27,NA,NA,CASSFLPSRGELFF,TGTGCCAGCAGTTTCCTCCCGTCGAGGGGGGAGCTGTTTTTT
TRBJ2-3,TRBV27,NA,NA,CASSLGTRTLGDTQYF,TGTGCCAGCAGTCTCGGGACAAGGACTCTCGGGGATACGCAGTATTTT
TRBJ2-1,TRBV2,TRBD2,many,CASRLAGGGEQFF,TGTGCCAGCAGACTAGCGGGAGGCGGGGAGCAGTTCTTC
TRBJ2-7,TRBV7-9,NA,many,CASSMDGGADEQYF,TGTGCCAGCAGTATGGACGGAGGAGCAGACGAGCAGTACTTC
TRBJ2-2,TRBV12-5,TRBD2,NA,CASGLTTTGTTDTGELFF,TGTGCTAGTGGTTTGACGACGACCGGGACTACCGACACCGGGGAGCTGTTTTTT
TRBJ2-5,TRBV7-9,TRBD1,NA,CASSWTGRSETQYF,TGTGCCAGCAGCTGGACAGGGAGGAGTGAGACCCAGTACTTC
TRBJ2-7,TRBV3-1,NA,many,CASSQVGGRTYEQYF,TGTGCCAGCAGCCAAGTCGGGGGGCGAACCTACGAGCAGTACTTC
TRBJ2-1,TRBV6-1,TRBD2,many,CASRSGLAGNNEQFF,TGTGCCAGCAGATCGGGACTAGCGGGGAACAATGAGCAGTTCTTC
TRBJ1-1,TRBV12-5,TRBD1,many,CASGLNHLDRAGVTNTEAFF,TGTGCTAGTGGTTTGAATCATTTGGACAGGGCGGGGGTAACGAACACTGAAGCTTTCTTT
TRBJ2-7,TRBV6-2/TRBV6-3,TRBD1,few,CASSTPVGQGSYEQYF,TGTGCCAGCAGTACTCCCGTAGGACAGGGCTCCTACGAGCAGTACTTC
TRBJ2-7,TRBV10-3,TRBD2,many,CAIQNRRGTSGSGKYEQYF,TGTGCCATCCAGAACAGGAGGGGGACTAGCGGGAGTGGCAAGTACGAGCAGTACTTC